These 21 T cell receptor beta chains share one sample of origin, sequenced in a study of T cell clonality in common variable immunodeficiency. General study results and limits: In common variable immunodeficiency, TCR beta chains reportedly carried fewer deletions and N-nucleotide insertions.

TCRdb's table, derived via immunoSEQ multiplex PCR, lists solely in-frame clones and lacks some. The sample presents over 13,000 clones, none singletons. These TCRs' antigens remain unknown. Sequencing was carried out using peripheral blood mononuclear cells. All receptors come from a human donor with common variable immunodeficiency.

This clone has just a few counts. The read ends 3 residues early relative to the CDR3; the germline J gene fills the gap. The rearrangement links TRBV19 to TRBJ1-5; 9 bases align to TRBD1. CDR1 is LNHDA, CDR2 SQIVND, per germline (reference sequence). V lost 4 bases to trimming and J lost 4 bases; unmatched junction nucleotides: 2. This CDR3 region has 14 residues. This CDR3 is CASSTGTGNQPQHF. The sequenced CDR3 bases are TGTGCCAGTAGTACCGGGACAGGGAATCAGCCC.

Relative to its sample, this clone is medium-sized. This CDR3 is CASSPQGAGETQYF. The covered CDR3 bases are TGTGCCAGCTCACCACAAGGGGCGGGGGAGACC. The gene calls are TRBV18 and TRBJ2-5, with TRBD2 as a possible D gene (6 bases). Read coverage stops 3 residues before the CDR3 terminus; the germline J gene supplies the remainder. Germline CDR1 reads KGHSH; CDR2 reads LQKENI. The CDR3 has 14 residues. V was shortened by 1 base and J by 5 bases, with 11 bases between the two germline ends.

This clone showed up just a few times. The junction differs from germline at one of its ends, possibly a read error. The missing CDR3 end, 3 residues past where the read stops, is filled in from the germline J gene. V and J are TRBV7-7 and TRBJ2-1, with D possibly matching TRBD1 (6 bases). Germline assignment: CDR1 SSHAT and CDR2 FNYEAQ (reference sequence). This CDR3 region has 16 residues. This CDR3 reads CASSSKRTASYNEQFF. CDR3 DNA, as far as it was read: TGTGCTAGCAGCTCTAAGCGGACAGCCTCCTACAATGAG.

The CDR3 protein is CASSPAWGQRTYEQYF. Incomplete CDR3 DNA: TGTGCCAGCAGCCCTGCCTGGGGCCAAAGAACCTACGAG. The V gene is TRBV6-2 or TRBV6-3, the J gene TRBJ2-7; TRBD1 might be the D (5 bases). Read sequence stops 3 residues before the CDR3 end, and the germline J gene provides the missing end. Trimming shortened V by 6 bases and J by 2 bases, and 20 bases separated the two germline ends. The CDR3 consists of 16 residues. The V gene's germline CDR1 is MNHEY and CDR2 SVGEGT.

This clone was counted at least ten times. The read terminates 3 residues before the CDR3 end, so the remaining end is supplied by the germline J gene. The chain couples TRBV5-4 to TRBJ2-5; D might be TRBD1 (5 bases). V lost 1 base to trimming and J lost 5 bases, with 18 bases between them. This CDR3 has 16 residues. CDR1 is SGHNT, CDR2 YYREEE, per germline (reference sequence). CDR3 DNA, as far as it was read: TGTGCCAGCAGCTTGATGACAGACACCTCTGTTGAGACC. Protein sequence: CASSLMTDTSVET. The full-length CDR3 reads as CASSLMTDTSVETQYF.

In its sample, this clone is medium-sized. The DNA read from the CDR3 is TGTGCCAGCAGCTTGAGACAGGGCCCAGGAAACACC. Its protein product is CASSLRQGPGNT. The complete CDR3 reads CASSLRQGPGNTIYF. The chain is built from TRBV7-2 and TRBJ1-3, with 7 bases aligning to TRBD1. The read comes to an end 3 residues before the CDR3 does, leaving the germline J gene to fill in the end. CDR3 length equals 15 residues. Germline V lookup: CDR1 SGHTA, CDR2 FQGNSA. V dropped 3 bases and J dropped 4; count of bases not matched to a gene: 6.

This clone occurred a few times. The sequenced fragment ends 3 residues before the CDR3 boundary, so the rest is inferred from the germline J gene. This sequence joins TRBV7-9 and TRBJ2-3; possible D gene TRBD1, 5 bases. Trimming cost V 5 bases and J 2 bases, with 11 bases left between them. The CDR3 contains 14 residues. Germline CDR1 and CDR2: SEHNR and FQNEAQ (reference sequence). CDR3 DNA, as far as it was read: TGTGCCAGCAGCCTTACAGGATCCACAGATACG. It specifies CASSLTGSTDT. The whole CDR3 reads CASSLTGSTDTQYF.

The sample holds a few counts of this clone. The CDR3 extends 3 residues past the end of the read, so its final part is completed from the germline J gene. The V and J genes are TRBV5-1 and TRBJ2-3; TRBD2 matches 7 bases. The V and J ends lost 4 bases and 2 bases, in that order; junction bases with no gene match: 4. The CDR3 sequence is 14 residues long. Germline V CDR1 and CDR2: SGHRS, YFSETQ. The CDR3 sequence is CASSEAGDTDTQYF. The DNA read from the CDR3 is TGCGCCAGCAGCGAGGCGGGGGACACAGATACG.

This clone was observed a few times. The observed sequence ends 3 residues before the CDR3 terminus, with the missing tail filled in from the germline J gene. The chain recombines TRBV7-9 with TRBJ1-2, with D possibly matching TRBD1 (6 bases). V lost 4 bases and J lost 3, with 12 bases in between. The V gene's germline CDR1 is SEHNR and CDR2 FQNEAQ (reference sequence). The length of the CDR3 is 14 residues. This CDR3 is CASSSPRQDYGYTF. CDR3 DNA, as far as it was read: TGTGCCAGCAGCTCACCCCGACAGGACTATGGC.

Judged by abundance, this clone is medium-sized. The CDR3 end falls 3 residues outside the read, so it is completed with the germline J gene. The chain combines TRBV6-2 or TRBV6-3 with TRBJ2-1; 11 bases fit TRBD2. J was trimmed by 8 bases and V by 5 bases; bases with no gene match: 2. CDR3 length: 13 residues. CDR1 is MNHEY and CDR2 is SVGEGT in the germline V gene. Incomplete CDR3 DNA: TGTGCCAGCAGTACTAGCGGGGGATATGAG. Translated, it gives CASSTSGGYE. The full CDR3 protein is CASSTSGGYEQFF.

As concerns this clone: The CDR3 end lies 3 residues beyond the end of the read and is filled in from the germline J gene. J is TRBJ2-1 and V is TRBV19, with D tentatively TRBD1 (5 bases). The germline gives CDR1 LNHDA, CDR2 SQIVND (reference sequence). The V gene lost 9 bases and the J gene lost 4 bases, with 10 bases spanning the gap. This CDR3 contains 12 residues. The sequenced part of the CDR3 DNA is TGTGCCAGCTCCACAGGTTACAATGAG. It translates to CASSTGYNE. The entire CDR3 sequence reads CASSTGYNEQFF. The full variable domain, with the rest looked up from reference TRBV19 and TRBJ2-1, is DGGITQSPKYLFRKEGQNVTLSCEQNLNHDAMYWYRQDPGQGLRLIYYSQIVNDFQKGDIAEGYSVSREKKESFPLTVTSAQKNPTAFYLCASSTGYNEQFFGPGTRLTVL.

The sequenced CDR3 bases are TGTGCCAGCAGCTTCTCAGGGGCCCCTACCTACGAG. Its protein is CASSFSGAPTYE. The whole CDR3 sequence is CASSFSGAPTYEQYF. This chain joins TRBV7-9 and TRBJ2-7; D is possibly TRBD1 (6 bases). The missing CDR3 end, 3 residues past where the read stops, is filled in from the germline J gene. Germline CDR1 SEHNR, CDR2 FQNEAQ (reference sequence). The CDR3 extends over 15 amino acids. With 3 bases removed from V and 2 bases from J, the gap between germline ends came to 14 bases.

The covered CDR3 bases are TGTGCCAGCTCACCACCGCTGGGGGCTAGCGGCTCCTACGAG. Translating it yields CASSPPLGASGSYE. The complete CDR3 sequence is CASSPPLGASGSYEQYF. The gene calls are TRBV18 and TRBJ2-7, with a tentative D call TRBD2 (7 bases). The CDR3 extends 3 residues past the end of the read, so its final part is completed from the germline J gene. This CDR3 spans 17 amino acids. Trimming took 0 bases from V and 0 from J, leaving 15 bases between them. CDR1 and CDR2 (germline): KGHSH, LQKENI.

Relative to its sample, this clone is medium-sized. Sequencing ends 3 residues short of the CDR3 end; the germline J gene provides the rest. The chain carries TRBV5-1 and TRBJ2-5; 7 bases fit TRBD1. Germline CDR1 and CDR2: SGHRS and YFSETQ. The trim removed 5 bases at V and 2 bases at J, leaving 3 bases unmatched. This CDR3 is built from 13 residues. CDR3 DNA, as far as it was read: TGCGCCAGCAGACAGGGGTTACAAGAGACC. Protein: CASRQGLQET. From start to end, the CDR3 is CASRQGLQETQYF.

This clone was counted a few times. The CDR3 protein is CAYHRGRYNEQFF. The CDR3 DNA, read in part, is TGTGCCTACCACAGGGGGCGCTACAATGAG. This chain joins TRBV30 and TRBJ2-1; 9 bases line up with TRBD1. The CDR3 end falls 3 residues outside the read, so it is completed with the germline J gene. The germline gives CDR1 GTSNPN, CDR2 SVGIG (reference sequence). The CDR3 has 13 amino acids. J lost 3 bases, V lost 7 bases, and 4 bases had no gene match.

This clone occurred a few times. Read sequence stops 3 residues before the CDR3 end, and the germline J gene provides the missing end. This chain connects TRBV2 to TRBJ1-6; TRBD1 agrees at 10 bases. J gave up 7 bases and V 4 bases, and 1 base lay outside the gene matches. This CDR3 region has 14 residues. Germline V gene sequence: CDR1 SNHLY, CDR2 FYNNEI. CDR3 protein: CASSGQGANSPLHF. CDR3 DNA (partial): TGTGCCAGCAGTGGACAGGGGGCAAATTCACCC.

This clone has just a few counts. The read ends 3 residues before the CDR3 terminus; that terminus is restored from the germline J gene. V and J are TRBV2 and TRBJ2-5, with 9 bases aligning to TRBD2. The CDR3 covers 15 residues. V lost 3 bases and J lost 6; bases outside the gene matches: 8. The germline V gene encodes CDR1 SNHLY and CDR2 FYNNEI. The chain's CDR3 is CASSDRLAGHKTQYF. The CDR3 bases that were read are TGTGCCAGCAGTGATAGGCTAGCGGGGCATAAGACC.

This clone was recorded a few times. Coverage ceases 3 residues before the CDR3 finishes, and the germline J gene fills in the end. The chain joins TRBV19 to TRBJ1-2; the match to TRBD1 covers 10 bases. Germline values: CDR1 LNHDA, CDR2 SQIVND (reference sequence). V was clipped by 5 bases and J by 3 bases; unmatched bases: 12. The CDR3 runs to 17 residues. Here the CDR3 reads CASSPDRGRINHYGYTF. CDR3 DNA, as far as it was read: TGTGCCAGTAGTCCCGACAGGGGGCGCATTAACCACTATGGC.

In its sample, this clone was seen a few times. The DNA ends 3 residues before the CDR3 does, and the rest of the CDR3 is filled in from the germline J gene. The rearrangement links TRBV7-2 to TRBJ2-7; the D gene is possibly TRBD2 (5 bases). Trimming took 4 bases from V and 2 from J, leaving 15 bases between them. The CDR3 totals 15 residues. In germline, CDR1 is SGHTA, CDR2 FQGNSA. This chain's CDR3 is CASSYRVSEAYEQYF. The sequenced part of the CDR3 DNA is TGTGCCAGCAGCTACCGGGTTAGCGAAGCCTACGAG.

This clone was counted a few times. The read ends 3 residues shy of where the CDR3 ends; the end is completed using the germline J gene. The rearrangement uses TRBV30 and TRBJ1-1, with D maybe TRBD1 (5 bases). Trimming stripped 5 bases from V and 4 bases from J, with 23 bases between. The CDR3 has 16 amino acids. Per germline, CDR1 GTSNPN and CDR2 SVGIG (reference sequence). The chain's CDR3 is CAWGRSIGVSVTEAFF. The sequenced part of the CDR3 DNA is TGTGCCTGGGGGAGGTCCATAGGGGTGTCTGTCACTGAA. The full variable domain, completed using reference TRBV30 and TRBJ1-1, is SQTIHQWPATLVQPVGSPLSLECTVEGTSNPNLYWYRQAAGRGLQLLFYSVGIGQISSEVPQNLSASRPQDRQFILSSKKLLLSDSGFYLCAWGRSIGVSVTEAFFGQGTRLTVV.

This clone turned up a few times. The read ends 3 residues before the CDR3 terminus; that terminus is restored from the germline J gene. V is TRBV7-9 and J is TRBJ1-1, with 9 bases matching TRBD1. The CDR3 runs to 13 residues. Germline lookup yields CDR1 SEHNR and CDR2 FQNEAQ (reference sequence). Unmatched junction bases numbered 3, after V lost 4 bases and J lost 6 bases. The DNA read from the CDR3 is TGTGCCAGCAGCTCGGGACAGGGCCCTGAA. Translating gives CASSSGQGPE. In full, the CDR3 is CASSSGQGPEAFF.